This entry concerns a single T cell receptor beta chain. Its target is not known. CDR1 is SEHNR, CDR2 FQNEAQ, per germline (reference sequence). Trimming removed 1 base at V and 1 base at J, with 10 bases between. This CDR3 spans 15 amino acids. This record belongs to a study of radiotherapy plus CTLA-4 blockade in lung cancer. The study, taken as a whole, reports: It was early blood T cell clone dynamics, with interferon-beta, that reportedly best predicted response. There was expansion of tumor-derived TCR clones in blood after radiotherapy plus ipilimumab.

Focal radiation and CTLA-4 blockade (ipilimumab) were tested in chemo-refractory metastatic non-small-cell lung cancer patients. Libraries were prepared by immunoSEQ multiplex PCR; TCRdb keeps only in-frame clonotypes and omits some of them. The profile covers roughly 93,000 clones, with around 86% appearing a single time and about 3.5% taken by the ten largest. The sequences come from peripheral blood, collected from a patient treated with radiotherapy plus ipilimumab. The TCR originated in a human donor with non-small cell lung cancer who had a partial response to radiotherapy plus ipilimumab. V is TRBV7-9 and J is TRBJ1-1, with D maybe TRBD1 (5 bases). CDR3 bases: TGTGCCAGCAGCTTAGGGGGGAGGGGGAACACTGAAGCTTTCTTT. Translation gives CASSLGGRGNTEAFF.